These 12 T cell receptor beta chains were all obtained from the same sample, sequenced in a study of CD8+ T cells in alopecia areata. Reverse transcription of extracted RNA yielded cDNA, which provided the sequencing template. Assay used: immunoSEQ multiplex PCR; TCRdb lists only in-frame clones, some missing. The table has roughly 120,000 clones, 53% seen once. Treatment here: oral pan-JAK inhibitor, 5-10 mg twice daily. Sequencing used CD4+ T cells sorted from blood, obtained at week 4, from a patient treated with tofacitinib. The receptors stem from a human donor with alopecia areata.

The V and J genes are TRBV5-1 and TRBJ2-3; no firm D call. The germline V gene has CDR1 SGHRS and CDR2 YFSETQ. The CDR3 covers 13 residues. Trimming left V 0 bases short and J 8 bases short, with 10 bases between. The CDR3 loop is CASSLAAGGTQYF. DNA of the CDR3: TGCGCCAGCAGCTTGGCTGCCGGTGGTACGCAGTATTTT.

This chain connects TRBV7-6 to TRBJ2-3; a weak D match, TRBD2 (6 bases). Germline assignment: CDR1 SGHVS and CDR2 FNYEAQ. CDR3 length: 15 residues. V was cut by 4 bases and J by 2 bases, with 13 bases left in between. CDR3 coding DNA: TGTGCCAGCAGCTCGGGACTTACTTTCACAGATACGCAGTATTTT. Amino acids: CASSSGLTFTDTQYF.

Only a few counts were recorded for this clone. The chain uses TRBV7-8 and TRBJ2-7; 14 bases match TRBD2. The junction had 2 bases not matched to a gene; V was cut back by 5 bases and J by 2 bases. Germline CDR1 reads SGHVS; CDR2 reads FQNEAQ. This CDR3 region has 15 residues. The CDR3 sequence is CASSLTSGGAYEQYF. The CDR3 DNA follows: TGTGCCAGCAGCCTGACTAGCGGGGGGGCCTACGAGCAGTACTTC. Variable domain in full (rest from reference TRBV7-8 and TRBJ2-7): GAGVSQSPRYKVAKRGQDVALRCDPISGHVSLFWYQQALGQGPEFLTYFQNEAQLDKSGLPSDRFFAERPEGSVSTLKIQRTQQEDSAVYLCASSLTSGGAYEQYFGPGTRLTVT.

The CDR3 DNA is TGTGCCAGCAGCCAGGGACTAGCGGGAACCAATGAGCAGTTCTTC. It encodes CASSQGLAGTNEQFF. The V call is TRBV7-6, the J call TRBJ2-1; 13 nucleotides agree with TRBD2. J lost 6 bases, V lost 5 bases, and 4 bases had no gene match. Germline V gene data show CDR1 as SGHVS and CDR2 as FNYEAQ. The CDR3 is made up of 15 amino acids.

Here the CDR3 reads CASSTTVGNTIYF. The DNA of the CDR3 is TGTGCCAGCAGTACGACAGTAGGAAACACCATATATTTT. The chain links TRBV6-5 to TRBJ1-3; TRBD1 is a possible D gene (5 bases). Germline V gene lookup returns CDR1 MNHEY and CDR2 SVGAGI. V lost 5 bases, J lost 4 bases, and 9 bases lay in between. CDR3 length: 13 residues.

This chain joins TRBV29-1 and TRBJ2-5; 7 positions agree with TRBD2. CDR1 is SQVTM, CDR2 ANQGSEA, per germline. CDR3 length: 11 residues. The CDR3 region has the DNA TGCAGTGGACTAGGGGAAGAGACCCAGTACTTC. Translated, it gives CSGLGEETQYF.

CDR3 DNA: TGTGCCAGCAGTTGGGACAGGCGCTACGAGCAGTACTTC. Its translation: CASSWDRRYEQYF. V is TRBV6-5 and J is TRBJ2-7; 8 bases line up with TRBD1. Germline-derived CDR1 and CDR2 are MNHEY and SVGAGI. J was trimmed by 3 bases and V by 4 bases; bases with no gene match: 2. This CDR3 contains 13 residues.

This clone was counted only a few times. The chain links TRBV5-5 to TRBJ2-1, with D hard to call. The CDR3 is 15 amino acids. V was shortened by 1 base and J by 5 bases, with 13 bases between the two germline ends. The germline CDR1 and CDR2 sequences are SGHKS and YYEKEE (reference sequence). CDR3 sequence: CASSLITQPDNEQFF. As DNA, the CDR3 is TGTGCCAGCAGCTTGATCACCCAGCCCGACAATGAGCAGTTCTTC. Using reference TRBV5-5 and TRBJ2-1 for the parts outside the CDR3, the full variable domain is DAGVTQSPTHLIKTRGQQVTLRCSPISGHKSVSWYQQVLGQGPQFIFQYYEKEERGRGNFPDRFSARQFPNYSSELNVNALLLGDSALYLCASSLITQPDNEQFFGPGTRLTVL.

The rearrangement uses TRBV11-2 and TRBJ1-6; maybe TRBD1 (6 bases). V was shortened by 3 bases and J by 9 bases, with 12 bases between the two germline ends. From germline, CDR1 is SGHAT and CDR2 FQNNGV. The CDR3 runs 14 residues. For the CDR3, the DNA is TGTGCCAGCAGCTTCGGGGGGGGCCCTTCACCCCTCCACTTT. Amino acids: CASSFGGGPSPLHF. Using reference TRBV11-2 and TRBJ1-6 for the parts outside the CDR3, the full variable domain is EAGVAQSPRYKIIEKRQSVAFWCNPISGHATLYWYQQILGQGPKLLIQFQNNGVVDDSQLPKDRFSAERLKGVDSTLKIQPAKLEDSAVYLCASSFGGGPSPLHFGNGTRLTVT.

The chain carries TRBV30 and TRBJ2-2, with a weak D call TRBD1 (5 bases). The CDR3 runs to 14 residues. With 2 bases removed from V and 5 bases from J, the gap between germline ends came to 12 bases. The germline gives CDR1 GTSNPN, CDR2 SVGIG (reference sequence). The CDR3 protein is CAWSRGASTGELFF. As DNA, the CDR3 is TGTGCCTGGAGTAGGGGCGCTAGTACCGGGGAGCTGTTTTTT.

V usage is TRBV9 and J usage is TRBJ2-3, with D possibly TRBD2 on 6 matching bases. The CDR3 runs 13 residues. V was shortened by 4 bases and J by 1 base, with 7 bases between the two germline ends. CDR1 SGDLS and CDR2 YYNGEE come from the germline V gene. The CDR3 spells CASSPGGTDTQYF. The CDR3 nucleotides are TGTGCCAGCAGCCCGGGGGGCACAGATACGCAGTATTTT.

This sequence joins TRBV5-1 and TRBJ2-7; the match to TRBD2 covers 8 bases. The CDR3 loop spans 14 amino acids. CDR1 and CDR2 (germline): SGHRS, YFSETQ. Trimming took 3 bases from V and 7 from J; bases not matched to a gene: 9. The CDR3 loop is CASSSPGLVSEQYF. DNA for the CDR3: TGCGCCAGCAGCTCGCCGGGACTAGTGAGTGAGCAGTACTTC.